Listed here are 32 T cell receptor beta chains from one sample, sequenced in a study of Graves' ophthalmopathy and Graves' hyperthyroidism (dated by TCRdb to 2016 to 2019). Instrument used: Illumina HiSeq 2000. For repertoire sequencing, the TCR beta CDR3 regions were amplified from RNA transcripts. HTBI primers and the Qiagen OneStep RT-PCR kit were used in a first-round RT-PCR, which was followed by a second-round multiplex PCR, size selection and purification. In-frame beta chains were kept once TCRdb had trimmed the public reads at Q25 with fastp and called clones with MiXCR. One record per CDR3 amino acid sequence lists the most common genes and DNA. This sample has a few hundred thousand distinct CDR3 sequences in its table, and 35% to 45% of those were observed once. About 4% of the sample rests with the top ten. The sample comprised peripheral blood or thyroid tissue (not recorded which). The source is an adult man with Graves' hyperthyroidism.

This clonotype was recorded a few times. The rearrangement links TRBV5-8 to TRBJ2-7; 7 bases fit TRBD2. The J call is in doubt because the DNA end fits TRBJ2-5 better. The CDR3 extends over 16 amino acids. Germline V CDR1 and CDR2: SGHTS, YDEGEE. The CDR3 spells CASSLGKLAGQETQYF. DNA of the CDR3: TGTGCCAGCAGCTTGGGTAAATTAGCGGGCCAAGAGACCCAGTACTTC.

Notes on this clonotype: In this CDR3 the conserved last residue, phenylalanine or tryptophan, is missing, so a read error is likely. V usage is TRBV6-5 and J usage is TRBJ1-1; the D is unclear. Trimming shortened V by 5 bases and J by 4 bases, and 23 bases separated the two germline ends. Germline assignment: CDR1 MNHEY and CDR2 SVGAGI. The CDR3 consists of 17 residues. The CDR3 DNA sequence: TGTGCCAGCAGTGAAGCATGGGCCCGAATAAGCCCCACTGAAGCTTTCCTT. It is translated as CASSEAWARISPTEAFL.

This clonotype was seen repeatedly, ten times or more. This rearrangement joins TRBV27 to TRBJ2-5, with 7 bases matching TRBD1. Germline V lookup: CDR1 MNHEY, CDR2 SMNVEV (reference sequence). J was trimmed by 4 bases and V by 6 bases; bases with no gene match: 14. This CDR3 region has 16 residues. For the CDR3, the DNA is TGTGCCAGCAGCCCTACCTACAGGGGCGGTGGAGAGACCCAGTACTTC. As protein: CASSPTYRGGGETQYF.

At least ten counts were recorded for this clonotype. CDR3 DNA sequence: TGCGCCAGCGGCGACGGGACAGGGGGCCGCGAGCAGTACTTC. Amino acids: CASGDGTGGREQYF. V usage is TRBV5-1 and J usage is TRBJ2-7, with TRBD1 matching over 12 bases. J gave up 6 bases and V 7 bases, and 8 bases lay outside the gene matches. The V gene's germline CDR1 is SGHRS and CDR2 YFSETQ. The CDR3 sequence is 14 residues long.

Only a few counts were recorded for this clonotype. The chain joins TRBV19 to TRBJ1-2; D is possibly TRBD1 (5 bases). The length of the CDR3 is 14 residues. Germline CDR1 is LNHDA and CDR2 is SQIVND (reference sequence). Trimming shortened V by 5 bases and J by 3 bases, and 13 bases separated the two germline ends. The DNA for the CDR3 is TGTGCCAGTAGTTGGTCGGACAACGACTATGGCTACACCTTC. Amino acid sequence: CASSWSDNDYGYTF.

On this clonotype itself: A junction end diverges from the germline sequence, so it may reflect a read error. The genes are TRBV12-3 or TRBV12-4 and TRBJ1-1, with unresolved D. This CDR3 contains 8 residues. The DNA of the CDR3 is TGTGCCAGCAGTTCGGAGGGCTTT. Protein product: CASSSEGF.

This clonotype has just a few counts. This chain links TRBV29-1 with TRBJ1-3; 10 nucleotides align to TRBD1. This CDR3 comprises 20 residues. J was trimmed by 0 bases and V by 4 bases; bases with no gene match: 18. Germline assignment: CDR1 SQVTM and CDR2 ANQGSEA. In DNA, the CDR3 is TGCAGCGTTGCCAATTCCCCCGGACAGGGGGATTCGGGCTCTGGAAACACCATATATTTT. It translates to CSVANSPGQGDSGSGNTIYF.

There are many counts of this clonotype. The V call is TRBV2, the J call TRBJ2-7; D possibly corresponds to TRBD1 (6 bases). With 5 bases removed from V and 5 bases from J, the gap between germline ends came to 13 bases. This CDR3 comprises 13 residues. From germline, CDR1 is SNHLY and CDR2 FYNNEI. The CDR3 reads CASSSDRPNEQYF. CDR3 in DNA: TGTGCCAGCAGTTCCGACAGGCCCAACGAGCAGTACTTC.

This clonotype has ten or more counts. The CDR3: CASSIVARGDYEQYF. CDR3 bases: TGTGCCAGTAGTATAGTGGCCAGGGGGGACTACGAGCAGTACTTC. The chain uses TRBV19 and TRBJ2-7; D perhaps matches TRBD1 (7 bases). Deletions cut 1 base from V and 3 bases from J, with 13 bases between. Per the germline V gene, CDR1 is LNHDA and CDR2 is SQIVND (reference sequence). The CDR3 is made up of 15 amino acids. The whole variable domain, filled in from reference TRBV19 and TRBJ2-7, reads DGGITQSPKYLFRKEGQNVTLSCEQNLNHDAMYWYRQDPGQGLRLIYYSQIVNDFQKGDIAEGYSVSREKKESFPLTVTSAQKNPTAFYLCASSIVARGDYEQYFGPGTRLTVT.

The chain has TRBV10-2 and TRBJ2-7; D not resolved. The CDR3 is 15 amino acids. Germline assignment: CDR1 WSHSY and CDR2 SAAADI. Trimming cost V 6 bases and J 1 base, with 16 bases left between them. This chain's CDR3 is CASSLRPDFSYEQYF. The CDR3 bases are TGCGCCAGCAGCTTGCGGCCAGACTTTTCCTACGAGCAGTACTTC.

The CDR3 protein is CASSIQVTGGTEAFF. CDR3 DNA sequence: TGTGCCAGCTCGATACAGGTCACGGGTGGCACTGAAGCTTTCTTT. The gene calls are TRBV18 and TRBJ1-1; a possible D gene is TRBD1 (5 bases). CDR1 is KGHSH and CDR2 is LQKENI in the germline V gene. CDR3 length equals 15 residues. Trimming took off 6 bases at V and 4 bases at J, with 18 bases between the two ends.

This clonotype was observed many times. The genes are TRBV5-8 and TRBJ1-2; D ambiguous. Germline loops: CDR1 SGHTS, CDR2 YDEGEE. CDR3 length: 13 amino acids. V was cut by 0 bases and J by 2 bases, with 5 bases left in between. The CDR3 spells CASSLVLNYGYTF. CDR3 DNA: TGTGCCAGCAGCTTGGTCCTCAACTATGGCTACACCTTC.

This clonotype occurred many times. The chain uses TRBV6-5 and TRBJ1-2; no firm D call. V was pared by 6 bases and J by 4 bases, with 12 bases between. This CDR3 is 13 amino acids long. Germline CDR1 reads MNHEY; CDR2 reads SVGAGI. CDR3 DNA: TGTGCCAGCAGCCTGGCAGCCCCCTATGGCTACACCTTC. The encoded protein is CASSLAAPYGYTF.

This clonotype was detected many times. The chain carries TRBV4-1 and TRBJ1-5; D gene uncertain. Trimming pared 2 bases from V and 9 bases from J, leaving 14 bases between. CDR1 is MGHRA, CDR2 YSYEKL, per germline. The CDR3 contains 14 residues. The CDR3 protein is CASSQSGRITPQHF. The CDR3 bases are TGCGCCAGCAGCCAAAGCGGAAGAATCACGCCCCAGCATTTT.

The chain couples TRBV5-1 to TRBJ2-7; 8 nucleotides line up with TRBD1. V was clipped by 2 bases and J by 5 bases; unmatched bases: 6. This CDR3 is built from 14 residues. Germline CDR1 SGHRS, CDR2 YFSETQ. The CDR3 DNA is TGCGCCAGCAGCTTTTCAGGGGGCCTGAACGAGCAGTACTTC. Translating gives CASSFSGGLNEQYF.

This clonotype has ten or more counts. The chain is built from TRBV20-1 and TRBJ2-7; weak D call: TRBD2 (5 bases). The germline gives CDR1 DFQATT, CDR2 SNEGSKA (reference sequence). The CDR3 is 12 residues long. Trimming shortened V by 3 bases and J by 1 base, and 7 bases separated the two germline ends. This chain's CDR3 is CSARGESYEQYF. CDR3 coding DNA: TGCAGTGCTAGGGGAGAGTCCTACGAGCAGTACTTC.

This clonotype was counted a few times. The CDR3 loop reads CASSIVRTGGGRTEAFF. The DNA of the CDR3 is TGTGCCAGTAGTATAGTCAGGACAGGGGGGGGTAGGACTGAAGCTTTCTTT. The V gene is TRBV19, the J gene TRBJ1-1, with 10 bases identical to TRBD1. Germline loops: CDR1 LNHDA, CDR2 SQIVND (reference sequence). With 1 base clipped from V and 5 bases from J, the junction kept 10 bases outside the gene matches. The length of the CDR3 is 17 residues.

This clonotype showed up just once. The J gene is TRBJ2-7, the V gene TRBV7-9; 11 bases line up with TRBD2. Looked up from germline, CDR1 is SEHNR and CDR2 is FQNEAQ (reference sequence). CDR3 size: 14 residues. The junction had 8 bases not matched to a gene; V was cut back by 6 bases and J by 7 bases. CDR3 in amino acids: CASRISGGDNEQYF. The CDR3 DNA follows: TGTGCCAGCAGAATTAGCGGGGGGGACAATGAGCAGTACTTC.

The chain couples TRBV13 to TRBJ1-1; D unclear. The V gene lost 6 bases and the J gene lost 10 bases, with 27 bases spanning the gap. Looked up from germline, CDR1 is PRHDT and CDR2 is FYEKMQ (reference sequence). The CDR3 spans 16 residues. This chain's CDR3 is CASSLYPEGRLSRAFF. DNA for the CDR3: TGTGCCAGCAGTTTATACCCTGAGGGCAGGTTGAGCCGAGCTTTCTTT.

This clonotype was seen ten or more times. The chain carries TRBV29-1 and TRBJ2-7, with a possible D match to TRBD2 (6 bases). This CDR3 is 13 amino acids long. V was cut by 7 bases and J by 3 bases, with 16 bases left in between. CDR1 and CDR2 from the germline V gene are SQVTM and ANQGSEA. The chain's CDR3 is CSAAGGVIYEQYF. CDR3 nucleotides: TGCAGCGCCGCAGGAGGGGTAATCTACGAGCAGTACTTC.

In DNA, the CDR3 is TGTGCCAGTAGCATGGGGACCGCTAAAAGTCAGCCCCAGCATTTT. This gives the protein CASSMGTAKSQPQHF. The chain combines TRBV19 with TRBJ1-5; TRBD1 might be the D (5 bases). The V end lost 6 bases, the J end lost 6 bases, and 18 bases lay between the germline ends. The CDR3 length is 15 residues. Germline CDR1 LNHDA, CDR2 SQIVND (reference sequence).

CDR3 bases: TGCGCCAGCAGCTTGGACAGGCACGAGCAGTACTTC. This codes for CASSLDRHEQYF. The rearrangement uses TRBV5-1 and TRBJ2-7; the D gene is possibly TRBD1 (5 bases). The germline V and J ends were trimmed by 0 bases and 5 bases, with 6 bases remaining between them. This CDR3 region has 12 residues. Looked up from germline, CDR1 is SGHRS and CDR2 is YFSETQ. Variable domain in full (rest from reference TRBV5-1 and TRBJ2-7): KAGVTQTPRYLIKTRGQQVTLSCSPISGHRSVSWYQQTPGQGLQFLFEYFSETQRNKGNFPGRFSGRQFSNSRSEMNVSTLELGDSALYLCASSLDRHEQYFGPGTRLTVT.

The sample holds many counts of this clonotype. The V gene is TRBV15, the J gene TRBJ1-2, with 7 bases aligning to TRBD1. Unmatched junction bases numbered 10, after V lost 1 base and J lost 8 bases. Germline V CDR1 and CDR2: LNHNV, YYDKDF (reference sequence). The CDR3 length is 15 residues. The CDR3 protein is CATSRGQGNVGGYTF. Here the CDR3 DNA reads TGTGCCACCAGCAGAGGACAGGGTAACGTCGGAGGCTACACCTTC.

This clonotype was recorded at least ten times. This chain's CDR3 is CASSPEDIGNTEAFF. The CDR3 DNA follows: TGTGCCAGCAGCCCCGAGGACATCGGGAACACTGAAGCTTTCTTT. The chain uses TRBV7-2 and TRBJ1-1; the D gene is possibly TRBD1 (5 bases). Trimming pared 5 bases from V and 1 base from J, leaving 14 bases between. The CDR3 is 15 residues long. The germline V gene has CDR1 SGHTA and CDR2 FQGNSA.

This clonotype came up a few times. This may be a read error: a much more frequent sequence differs by one nucleotide. The chain uses TRBV5-1 and TRBJ2-5; no clear D. This CDR3 contains 12 residues. CDR1 is SGHRS, CDR2 YFSETQ, per germline. The CDR3, as DNA: TGCGCCAGCAGCAGACAACAAGTGACCCAGTACTTC. Translation: CASSRQQVTQYF.

There are a few counts of this clonotype. This chain joins TRBV10-3 and TRBJ2-7; TRBD1 agrees at 11 bases. V was pared by 3 bases and J by 3 bases, with 4 bases of the junction left unmatched. Germline CDR1 ENHRY, CDR2 SYGVKD. This CDR3 spans 15 amino acids. DNA of the CDR3: TGTGCCATCAGTGACCGGGACAGGGGGGACTACGAGCAGTACTTC. Protein product: CAISDRDRGDYEQYF.

With respect to this clonotype: The conserved phenylalanine or tryptophan normally closing the CDR3 is absent here, so this likely arose from a read error. This sequence joins TRBV7-8 and TRBJ2-5; D ambiguous. V lost 5 bases to trimming and J lost 9 bases, with 10 bases between them. The CDR3 sequence is 11 residues long. CDR1 SGHVS and CDR2 FQNEAQ come from the germline V gene. Written as DNA, the CDR3 is TGTGCCAGCAGCACAGCTGGGGCCCAGTACCTC. Encoded protein: CASSTAGAQYL.

This clonotype appeared many times. The J gene is TRBJ2-5, the V gene TRBV12-3 or TRBV12-4, with D hard to call. With 4 bases removed from V and 13 bases from J, the gap between germline ends came to 13 bases. The CDR3 length is 11 residues. CDR3 bases: TGTGCCAGCAGTTCCGGGCCACGGCGGTACTTC. Residues: CASSSGPRRYF.

This chain connects TRBV20-1 to TRBJ1-2, with 7 bases lining up with TRBD1. Trimming took 6 bases from V and 4 from J; bases not matched to a gene: 5. The CDR3 extends over 12 amino acids. Germline V gene data show CDR1 as DFQATT and CDR2 as SNEGSKA (reference sequence). This CDR3 is CSAGRDSYGYTF. The CDR3, as DNA: TGCAGTGCGGGCCGGGACAGCTATGGCTACACCTTC.

Only a few counts were recorded for this clonotype. The CDR3 spells CASSFVGDTGVRVGYTF. The CDR3, as DNA: TGTGCCAGCAGTTTTGTGGGGGACACAGGGGTTCGAGTTGGCTACACCTTC. The chain has TRBV28 and TRBJ1-2; TRBD1 aligns across 7 bases. The germline gives CDR1 MDHEN, CDR2 SYDVKM. V shed 3 bases, J shed 7 bases, and the junction held 17 bases outside the gene matches. This CDR3 comprises 17 residues.

This clonotype was observed at least ten times. This chain uses TRBV29-1 with TRBJ1-5; tentative D call: TRBD1 (5 bases). Trimming took 6 bases from V and 3 from J, leaving 15 bases between them. Germline CDR1 reads SQVTM; CDR2 reads ANQGSEA. The CDR3 has 14 residues. This CDR3 is CSVSQAGSNQPQHF. The CDR3 coding sequence is TGCAGCGTCTCTCAGGCAGGGTCCAATCAGCCCCAGCATTTT. Variable domain in full (rest from reference TRBV29-1 and TRBJ1-5): SAVISQKPSRDICQRGTSLTIQCQVDSQVTMMFWYRQQPGQSLTLIATANQGSEATYESGFVIDKFPISRPNLTFSTLTVSNMSPEDSSIYLCSVSQAGSNQPQHFGDGTRLSIL.

For this clonotype: A read error may be the cause here, since a much bigger clone is one base away. This chain links TRBV7-8 with TRBJ1-1, with TRBD1 as a possible D gene (5 bases). CDR3 length: 13 amino acids. CDR1 and CDR2 from the germline V gene are SGHVS and FQNEAQ. CDR3 DNA sequence: TGTGCCAGCTTCAAGGGGCAACTAACTGAAGTTTTCTTT. This encodes CASFKGQLTEVFF.